This is a list of T cell receptor beta chains from one sample in a study of CD8+ T cells in alopecia areata. Sequencing used immunoSEQ multiplex PCR; TCRdb keeps in-frame clones, though not all of them. The sample holds over 250,000 clones, 60% seen once. This sample comprised CD4+ T cells sorted from blood, obtained at roughly week 52, from a patient treated with tofacitinib. The source is a human donor with alopecia areata. Each CDR3 is given with its conserved first and last residue. D genes are given only for firm matches. Size is omitted from some rows. Given values are once, few, many or a class for expanded clones.

. | TRBJ1-5 | 13 | TRBV13 | . | CASSIQGSQPQHF | TGTGCCAGCAGCATCCAGGGGTCTCAGCCCCAGCATTTT
. | TRBJ1-6 | 16 | TRBV13 | TRBD1 | CASSYLGQGENSPLHF | TGTGCCAGCAGCTACCTCGGACAGGGGGAAAATTCACCCCTCCACTTT
. | TRBJ2-5 | 12 | TRBV29-1 | . | CSSRRGSETQYF | TGCAGCTCCCGCCGGGGGTCAGAGACCCAGTACTTC
. | TRBJ2-3 | 15 | TRBV5-1 | . | CASSLTSGPGNTQYF | TGCGCCAGCAGCTTGACGAGCGGGCCCGGGAATACGCAGTATTTT
. | TRBJ2-5 | 12 | TRBV5-6 | . | CASSLSSETQYF | TGTGCCAGCAGCTTGTCTTCTGAGACCCAGTACTTC
. | TRBJ1-2 | 15 | TRBV12-5 | . | CASGLNRKLNYGYTF | TGTGCTAGTGGTTTGAACAGAAAACTGAACTATGGCTACACCTTC
. | TRBJ1-1 | 13 | TRBV30 | . | CAWSVGVNTEAFF | TGTGCCTGGAGTGTAGGGGTGAACACTGAAGCTTTCTTT
few | TRBJ2-7 | 14 | TRBV18 | TRBD1 | CASSLWTGRHEQYF | TGTGCCAGCTCACTTTGGACAGGGCGGCACGAGCAGTACTTC
once | TRBJ1-1 | 13 | TRBV7-2 | . | CASSGHQNTEAFF | TGTGCCAGCTCGGGTCACCAGAACACTGAAGCTTTCTTT
. | TRBJ1-5 | 14 | TRBV4-2 | TRBD1 | CASSRQGLNQPQHF | TGTGCCAGCAGCCGACAGGGGCTCAATCAGCCCCAGCATTTT
. | TRBJ2-3 | 13 | TRBV4-3 | . | CASSQKGVDTQYF | TGCGCCAGCAGCCAAAAGGGCGTAGATACGCAGTATTTT
. | TRBJ1-1 | 13 | TRBV29-1 | . | CSVRVGLGTEAFF | TGCAGCGTTCGCGTGGGGCTGGGAACTGAAGCTTTCTTT
. | TRBJ2-1 | 13 | TRBV30 | . | CAWAKTRVNEQFF | TGTGCCTGGGCAAAGACACGGGTAAATGAGCAGTTCTTC
few | TRBJ2-4 | 16 | TRBV7-9 | . | CASSLYQGLAKNIQYF | TGTGCCAGCAGCTTATACCAGGGACTAGCCAAAAACATTCAGTACTTC
. | TRBJ2-3 | 13 | TRBV12-5 | . | CASGPLWTDTQYF | TGTGCTAGTGGCCCGCTTTGGACAGATACGCAGTATTTT
few | TRBJ2-5 | 13 | TRBV2 | . | CASKGTFQETQYF | TGTGCCAGCAAGGGGACTTTCCAAGAGACCCAGTACTTC
. | TRBJ1-5 | 13 | TRBV9 | TRBD1 | CASSDRGQQPQHF | TGTGCCAGCAGCGACAGGGGGCAACAGCCCCAGCATTTT
. | TRBJ2-5 | 11 | TRBV5-1 | . | CASSLDRTQYF | TGCGCCAGCAGCTTGGATCGGACCCAGTACTTC
. | TRBJ2-1 | 15 | TRBV9 | TRBD2 | CASSVEAGAHNEQFF | TGTGCCAGCAGCGTAGAAGCGGGGGCTCACAATGAGCAGTTCTTC
. | TRBJ1-4 | 12 | TRBV7-2 | . | CASSPMGGKLFF | TGTGCCAGCAGCCCAATGGGGGGAAAACTGTTTTTT
. | TRBJ2-1 | 16 | TRBV9 | . | CASSVEWVSSYNEQFF | TGTGCCAGCAGCGTAGAGTGGGTGAGCTCCTACAATGAGCAGTTCTTC
. | TRBJ1-5 | 13 | TRBV7-2 | . | CASSFTGSQPQHF | TGTGCCAGCAGCTTCACGGGGTCTCAGCCCCAGCATTTT
few | TRBJ1-1 | 15 | TRBV7-9 | . | CASSLMGSGGTEAFF | TGTGCCAGCAGCTTAATGGGTTCGGGGGGCACTGAAGCTTTCTTT
. | TRBJ2-2 | 15 | TRBV29-1 | . | CSAIQGPANTGELFF | TGCAGCGCCATACAGGGACCGGCGAACACCGGGGAGCTGTTTTTT
. | TRBJ2-7 | 14 | TRBV9 | . | CASSVAASPLEQYF | TGTGCCAGCAGCGTAGCAGCCAGTCCTCTCGAGCAGTACTTC
few | TRBJ1-6 | 14 | TRBV2 | . | CASSRQGLSSPLHF | TGTGCCAGCAGTCGGCAGGGGTTATCTTCACCCCTCCACTTT
. | TRBJ1-2 | 12 | TRBV29-1 | . | CSVGGPTYGYTF | TGCAGCGTGGGGGGACCGACCTATGGCTACACCTTC